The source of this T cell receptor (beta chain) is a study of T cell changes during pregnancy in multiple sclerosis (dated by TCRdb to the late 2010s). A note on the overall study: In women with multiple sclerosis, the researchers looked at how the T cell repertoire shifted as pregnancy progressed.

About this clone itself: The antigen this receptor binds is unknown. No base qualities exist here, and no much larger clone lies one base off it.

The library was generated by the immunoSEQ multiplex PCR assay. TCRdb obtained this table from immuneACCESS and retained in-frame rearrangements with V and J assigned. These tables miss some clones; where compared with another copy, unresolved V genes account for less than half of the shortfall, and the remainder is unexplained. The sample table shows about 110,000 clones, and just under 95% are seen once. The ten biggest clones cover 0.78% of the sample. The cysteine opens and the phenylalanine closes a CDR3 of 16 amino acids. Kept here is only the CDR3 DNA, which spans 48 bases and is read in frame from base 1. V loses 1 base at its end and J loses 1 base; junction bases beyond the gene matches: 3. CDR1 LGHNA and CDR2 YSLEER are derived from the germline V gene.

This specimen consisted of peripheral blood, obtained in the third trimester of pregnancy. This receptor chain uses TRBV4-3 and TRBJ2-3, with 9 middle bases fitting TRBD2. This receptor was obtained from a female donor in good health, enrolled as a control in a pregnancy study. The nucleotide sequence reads TGCGCCAGCAGCCAAGGCCCTAGCGGGGGCACAGATACGCAGTATTTT. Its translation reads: CASSQGPSGGTDTQYF.